This T cell receptor (beta chain) stems from a study of prognosis after radiotherapy for stage I lung cancer. Turning to the study itself: Fourteen cases involved newly diagnosed primary stage I lung tumors, and roughly 5 involved oligometastatic NSCLC subsequent to surgical resection of the primary tumor.

V gave up 6 bases and J gave up 4 bases, with 15 bases separating them. There are 14 residues in the CDR3. TCR beta CDR3 amplification from genomic DNA was performed by two-round multiplex PCR. With primers specific to each TRBV and TRBJ gene, the first-round PCR was performed. Using its own MiXCR run on the multiplex PCR reads, TCRdb lists one record per CDR3 protein. The data show some 36,000 distinct CDR3 sequences, around 22% seen once. There are many counts of this clonotype. Antigen specificity is unknown. Two sampling time points were used, and about 5.9 milliliters of peripheral blood were drawn at each. Whole-study results and caveats: It was not determined whether the expanded TCR clones were tumor-specific. Reportedly, metastasis status was linked to differences in TRBV and TRBJ usage frequencies.

This receptor was taken from a donor aged 50 or older with non-small cell lung cancer. The rearrangement links TRBV12-3 or TRBV12-4 to TRBJ1-1; D remains unclear. The sample consisted of PBMCs, taken before or after stereotactic body radiation therapy (not recorded which). Written as DNA, the CDR3 is TGTGCCAGCAGGGCAAACTCGGCGGGCACTGAAGCTTTCTTT. Translated: CASRANSAGTEAFF.